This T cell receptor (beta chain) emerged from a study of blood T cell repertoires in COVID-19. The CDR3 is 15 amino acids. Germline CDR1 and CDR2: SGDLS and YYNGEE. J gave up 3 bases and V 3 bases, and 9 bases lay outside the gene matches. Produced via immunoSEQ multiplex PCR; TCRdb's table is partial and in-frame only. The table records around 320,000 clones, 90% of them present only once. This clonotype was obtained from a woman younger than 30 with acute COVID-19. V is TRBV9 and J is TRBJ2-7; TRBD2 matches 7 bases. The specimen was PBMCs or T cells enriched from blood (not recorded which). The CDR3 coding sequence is TGTGCCAGCAGCGCGCGAAGCGGGAACCGCTACGAGCAGTACTTC. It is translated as CASSARSGNRYEQYF. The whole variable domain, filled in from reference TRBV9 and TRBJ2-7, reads DSGVTQTPKHLITATGQRVTLRCSPRSGDLSVYWYQQSLDQGLQFLIQYYNGEERAKGNILERFSAQQFPDLHSELNLSSLELGDSALYFCASSARSGNRYEQYFGPGTRLTVT.